This T cell receptor beta chain was identified in a study of cytomegalovirus exposure and HLA in healthy donors (dated by TCRdb to 2016 to 2017). Study-wide context: According to a later analysis, the 120 or so validation repertoires were produced on the same platform as the roughly 720 repertoires of the first cohort. The study was designed to test whether signatures of past pathogen exposure could be identified by cataloging public T cell receptors. In addition to the first cohort of 500 to 850 subjects, a separate validation cohort of under 150 different subjects was used. To predict cytomegalovirus infection status, the study combined high-throughput TCR immunosequencing, statistical association of individual TCRs with disease status, and machine learning.

There are 16 amino acids in the CDR3, from cysteine to phenylalanine inclusive. Just CDR3 DNA is preserved here, 48 bases in frame from base 1. CDR1 and CDR2, per the germline V gene, are SGHTA and FQGNSA. V gives up 5 bases and J gives up 4 bases, and the segment between their germline ends measures 21 bases. Notes on this clone: Its cognate antigen has yet to be identified. Qualities for individual bases were not recorded, and no much larger clone is one base off.

The library was built by means of the immunoSEQ multiplex PCR assay. As for the original processing: A statistical classification framework was developed to diagnose cytomegalovirus status using the catalog of TCR beta chain sequences. Drawn from immuneACCESS, this table holds only the in-frame rearrangements with V and J called that TCRdb kept. Clones are partly lost; checked studies trace under half to an unresolved V gene and leave the rest unexplained. V, J and clone size are those of that table, while D and trimming were read from the DNA. The sample yields 120,000 to 150,000 clones; around nine tenths were counted once. The ten top clones hold 2.5% to 4% of the sample. The investigation overall reported the following: Cytomegalovirus status was reported to be diagnosed by the classifier with high specificity and sensitivity in both the original and validation cohorts. While some public TCRs were present in many individuals, most TCR sequences turned up only very rarely across donors. The authors suggested that the approach could potentially be extended to other disease states and immunological phenotypes. In vitro tests confirmed that a few of the cytomegalovirus-associated TCR beta chains recognize cytomegalovirus antigens. Subsequent analysis determined that TCRs grouped into clusters in the first cohort also showed a tendency toward co-occurrence across the roughly 120 validation repertoires, and 85% to 95% of cluster scores exceeded 0. A total of about 150 TCR beta chains were listed by the study as associated with cytomegalovirus. A later analysis lacked HLA typing for the validation cohort, so it scored co-occurrence in that cohort across all 120 repertoires.

The donors belonged to the validation cohort of around 130 subjects, which was separate from the approximately 610-subject first cohort. Material for sequencing was PBMCs. Recombination joined TRBV7-2 with TRBJ2-7; TRBD2 is possibly the D segment (6 matching bases). This TCR derives from a woman between 18 and 30 years old in good health and CMV-seropositive. The nucleotide sequence is TGTGCCAGCAGCCCGGGAGCTGGGATCCTTAAGTACGAGCAGTACTTC. This codes for CASSPGAGILKYEQYF.